The 8 T cell receptor beta chains reported below all come from one sample, sequenced in a study of T cells in Graves' hyperthyroidism and ophthalmopathy. TCR beta CDR3 regions were amplified from RNA. First-round RT-PCR of the TCR CDR3 relied on the HTBI primer set. MiXCR was run by TCRdb on the multiplex PCR reads, yielding one entry per CDR3 protein. The sample holds about 400,000 distinct CDR3 sequences, more than 12% seen once. The sample taken for sequencing was blood. These receptors came from a woman between 25 and 40 years old with Graves' hyperthyroidism.

The rearrangement uses TRBV4-1 and TRBJ1-3; TRBD1 is a possible D gene (6 bases). The CDR3 runs 15 residues. With 5 bases removed from V and 0 bases from J, the gap between germline ends came to 11 bases. The germline V gene has CDR1 MGHRA and CDR2 YSYEKL. CDR3 sequence reads: CASSSRTVSGNTIYF. The CDR3 nucleotides are TGCGCCAGCAGCTCCAGGACAGTCTCTGGAAACACCATATATTTT.

The chain employs TRBV10-2 and TRBJ2-7, with TRBD1 matching over 10 bases. The CDR3 has 13 residues. Germline CDR1 reads WSHSY; CDR2 reads SAAADI. Unmatched junction bases numbered 2, after V lost 5 bases and J lost 4 bases. The CDR3 spells CASSWTGGYEQYF. The CDR3 DNA sequence: TGCGCCAGCAGTTGGACAGGGGGTTACGAGCAGTACTTC.

This clonotype has just a few counts. The chain couples TRBV5-1 to TRBJ2-1; TRBD1 matches at 7 bases. V lost 2 bases and J lost 8; bases outside the gene matches: 10. Germline V CDR1 and CDR2: SGHRS, YFSETQ. CDR3 length equals 15 residues. The CDR3 loop is CASSLSRLQGYEQFF. The CDR3, as DNA: TGCGCCAGCAGCTTATCTCGTTTACAGGGGTATGAGCAGTTCTTC.

At least ten counts were recorded for this clonotype. The chain recombines TRBV10-3 with TRBJ2-5; D is possibly TRBD1 (6 bases). CDR1 and CDR2 from the germline V gene are ENHRY and SYGVKD. The CDR3 is 16 amino acids. V shed 0 bases and J shed 1 base, with 12 bases lying between them. The CDR3 bases are TGTGCCATCAGTGAGTCTATCGGACAGCCCCAAGAGACCCAGTACTTC. It specifies CAISESIGQPQETQYF.

The CDR3 loop reads CASSPAGLAGGYNEQFF. CDR3 DNA sequence: TGTGCCAGCAGTCCGGCGGGACTAGCGGGAGGGTACAATGAGCAGTTCTTC. The V call is TRBV6-2 or TRBV6-3, the J call TRBJ2-1; 16 nucleotides align to TRBD2. Unmatched junction bases numbered 5, after V lost 5 bases and J lost 4 bases. This CDR3 is 17 amino acids long. The V gene's germline CDR1 is MNHEY and CDR2 SVGEGT.

This chain joins TRBV20-1 and TRBJ1-2; 10 bases are shared with TRBD1. This CDR3 is 12 amino acids long. Germline V gene lookup returns CDR1 DFQATT and CDR2 SNEGSKA (reference sequence). The trim removed 8 bases at V and 6 bases at J, leaving 6 bases unmatched. CDR3: CSNTGTGDGYTF. The CDR3 DNA is TGCAGTAACACCGGGACAGGGGATGGCTACACCTTC.

This clonotype appeared a few times. The chain joins TRBV6-1 to TRBJ1-5, with TRBD1 as a possible D gene (6 bases). The V gene lost 6 bases and the J gene lost 0 bases, with 12 bases spanning the gap. Germline CDR1 and CDR2: MNHNS and SASEGT. This CDR3 spans 15 amino acids. CDR3 amino acids: CASSLTGGSNQPQHF. CDR3 DNA sequence: TGTGCCAGCAGCCTGACAGGTGGTAGCAATCAGCCCCAGCATTTT.

The gene calls are TRBV4-1 and TRBJ2-1, with TRBD2 identical over 13 bases. V trimming: 1 base; J trimming: 4 bases; junction bases outside the gene matches: 4. This CDR3 is built from 17 residues. CDR1 MGHRA and CDR2 YSYEKL come from the germline V gene. The CDR3 DNA reads as TGCGCCAGCAGCCAAGTCCTGACTAGCGGGGGGTACAATGAGCAGTTCTTC. Translating gives CASSQVLTSGGYNEQFF.